This T cell receptor beta chain was captured in a study of cytomegalovirus exposure and HLA in healthy donors. Overall study results and limits: Confirmation was obtained in vitro that a few CMV-associated chains are specific for CMV antigens.

The CDR3 is made up of 18 amino acids. The ends lost 0 bases at V and 5 bases at J; junction bases unmatched: 13. CDR1 and CDR2 (germline): LGHNA, YSLEER. Sequenced by immunoSEQ multiplex PCR; TCRdb stores in-frame clones only, minus some. Here the sample spans approximately 76,000 clones, approximately 93% being singletons. As for this clone: As yet, its antigen is unknown.

Sequencing was carried out using PBMCs. The receptor comes from a woman in her late teens or twenties in good health and CMV-seropositive. The rearrangement uses TRBV4-3 and TRBJ1-2; 9 positions agree with TRBD1. The CDR3 nucleotides are TGCGCCAGCAGCCAAGAACTTATAGACACCGGGACAGGGTATGGCTACACCTTC. Its translation: CASSQELIDTGTGYGYTF.